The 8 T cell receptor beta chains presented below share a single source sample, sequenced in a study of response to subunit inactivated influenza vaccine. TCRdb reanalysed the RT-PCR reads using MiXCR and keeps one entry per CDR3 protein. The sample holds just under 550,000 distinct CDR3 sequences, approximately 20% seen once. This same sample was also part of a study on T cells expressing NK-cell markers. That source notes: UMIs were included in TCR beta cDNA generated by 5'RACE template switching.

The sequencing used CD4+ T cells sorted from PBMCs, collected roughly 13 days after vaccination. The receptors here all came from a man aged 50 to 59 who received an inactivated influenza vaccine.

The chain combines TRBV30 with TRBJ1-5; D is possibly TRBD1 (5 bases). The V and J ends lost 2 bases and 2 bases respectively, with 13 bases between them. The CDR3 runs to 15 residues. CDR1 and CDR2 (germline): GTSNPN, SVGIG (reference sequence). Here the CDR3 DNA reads TGTGCCTGGAGTACCGGACAAGGTGGCAATCAGCCCCAGCATTTT. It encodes CAWSTGQGGNQPQHF.

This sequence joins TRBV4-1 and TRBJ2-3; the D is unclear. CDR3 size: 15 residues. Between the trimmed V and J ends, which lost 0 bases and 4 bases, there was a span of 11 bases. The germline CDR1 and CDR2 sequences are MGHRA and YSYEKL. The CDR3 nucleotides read TGCGCCAGCAGCCAAGAACCCCGGGCGGCAGATACGCAGTATTTT. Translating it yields CASSQEPRAADTQYF.

The chain's CDR3 is CASSVGVGLAKNIQYF. The CDR3 DNA reads as TGTGCCAGCAGCGTAGGGGTAGGGCTAGCCAAAAACATTCAGTACTTC. The chain couples TRBV9 to TRBJ2-4, with unresolved D. Germline CDR1 is SGDLS and CDR2 is YYNGEE. This CDR3 is 16 amino acids long. V shed 0 bases and J shed 0 bases, with 10 bases lying between them.

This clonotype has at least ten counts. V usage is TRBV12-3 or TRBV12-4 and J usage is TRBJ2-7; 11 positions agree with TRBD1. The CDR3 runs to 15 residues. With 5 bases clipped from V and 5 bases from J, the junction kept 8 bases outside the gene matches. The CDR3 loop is CASSLYGQGANEQYF. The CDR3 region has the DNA TGTGCCAGCAGTCTATACGGACAGGGGGCAAACGAGCAGTACTTC.

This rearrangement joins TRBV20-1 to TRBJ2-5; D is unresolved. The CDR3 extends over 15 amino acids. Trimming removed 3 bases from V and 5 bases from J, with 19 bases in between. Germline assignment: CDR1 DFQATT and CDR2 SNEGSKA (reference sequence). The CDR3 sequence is CSARDPGRVGETQYF. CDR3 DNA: TGCAGTGCTAGGGACCCAGGAAGGGTTGGCGAGACCCAGTACTTC.

DNA of the CDR3: TGTGCCAGCAGTGAAGGTCAGGGGGCGCGAGCTTTCTTT. Protein product: CASSEGQGARAFF. The chain carries TRBV6-1 and TRBJ1-1; the match to TRBD1 covers 8 bases. The CDR3 runs 13 residues. Germline V gives CDR1 MNHNS, CDR2 SASEGT. The ends lost 1 base at V and 10 bases at J; junction bases unmatched: 5.

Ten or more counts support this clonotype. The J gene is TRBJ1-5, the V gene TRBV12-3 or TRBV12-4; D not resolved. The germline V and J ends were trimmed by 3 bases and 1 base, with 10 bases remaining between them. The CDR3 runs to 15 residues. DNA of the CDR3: TGTGCCAGCAGTTTGTCCGGGTTCAGCAATCAGCCCCAGCATTTT. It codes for CASSLSGFSNQPQHF.

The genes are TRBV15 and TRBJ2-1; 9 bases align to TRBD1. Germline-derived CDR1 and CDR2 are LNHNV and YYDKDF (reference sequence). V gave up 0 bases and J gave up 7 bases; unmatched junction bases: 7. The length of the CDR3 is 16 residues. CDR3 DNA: TGTGCCACCAGCAGAGACTTACAGGGGGCCGGAAATGAGCAGTTCTTC. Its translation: CATSRDLQGAGNEQFF.